This T cell receptor beta chain stems from a study of T cells in women clearing cervical HPV infection. Study in general: Case blood was drawn a median approximately 21 weeks after lesion detection.

Broader study findings: Controls had more TRBV6-7 (approximately 0.15%) than cases (around 0.11%).

The germline V gene has CDR1 GTSNPN and CDR2 SVGIG (reference sequence). The CDR3 loop spans 14 amino acids. J was trimmed by 3 bases and V by 7 bases; bases with no gene match: 7. Clones were read by immunoSEQ multiplex PCR, and TCRdb kept only the in-frame ones, dropping some. The sample data list about 28,000 clones. On this clone itself: The antigen remains undetermined. From the germline J gene comes the end of the CDR3, since the read stops 3 residues before it.

Sample: blood buffy coat. The TCR was taken from a woman aged 18 to 75 with a cervical HPV16 infection that either progressed to CIN3+ or cleared (not recorded which). The rearrangement uses TRBV30 and TRBJ2-5; 11 bases line up with TRBD1. The sequenced CDR3 bases are TGTGCCTCAGAACCGGGACAGGGGGAAGAGACC. As protein: CASEPGQGEET. The full CDR3 protein reads CASEPGQGEETQYF.